These 24 T cell receptor beta chains came from one sample sequenced in a study of blood T cell repertoires in COVID-19. Profiling relied on immunoSEQ multiplex PCR, and the TCRdb table lists in-frame clones only, not all of them. Here the sample spans around 140,000 clones, approximately 84% being singletons. Material: peripheral blood. The source is an older woman with acute or convalescent COVID-19.

V is TRBV10-3 and J is TRBJ1-2; no firm D call. The germline CDR1 and CDR2 sequences are ENHRY and SYGVKD. The V end was cut by 2 bases, the J end by 7 bases, with 17 bases between. The CDR3 runs 15 residues. CDR3: CAISEARGGWSGYTF. In nucleotides, the CDR3 is TGTGCCATCAGTGAGGCACGAGGAGGGTGGAGTGGCTACACCTTC.

V gene TRBV7-9 combines with J gene TRBJ1-2, with TRBD1 matching over 11 bases. The CDR3 loop spans 17 amino acids. Germline V gene sequence: CDR1 SEHNR, CDR2 FQNEAQ (reference sequence). With 1 base clipped from V and 8 bases from J, the junction kept 12 bases outside the gene matches. CDR3 coding DNA: TGTGCCAGCAGCTTAGAACGAAGGGGACAGGGGGTCTTCGGCTACACCTTC. Encoded protein: CASSLERRGQGVFGYTF.

The chain carries TRBV6-1 and TRBJ2-7; D is possibly TRBD1 (5 bases). Looked up from germline, CDR1 is MNHNS and CDR2 is SASEGT. Deletions cut 2 bases from V and 3 bases from J, with 11 bases between. This CDR3 region has 14 residues. CDR3 sequence: CASSEQGILYEQYF. The CDR3 DNA reads as TGTGCCAGCAGTGAACAGGGTATTCTCTACGAGCAGTACTTC.

This rearrangement joins TRBV7-9 to TRBJ1-5; D is unresolved. This CDR3 spans 12 amino acids. V shed 5 bases and J shed 5 bases, with 7 bases lying between them. Looked up from germline, CDR1 is SEHNR and CDR2 is FQNEAQ (reference sequence). DNA for the CDR3: TGTGCCAGCAGCGGTCAGGATCAGCCCCAGCATTTT. Amino acid sequence: CASSGQDQPQHF. The full variable domain, its missing parts supplied by reference TRBV7-9 and TRBJ1-5, is DTGVSQNPRHKITKRGQNVTFRCDPISEHNRLYWYRQTLGQGPEFLTYFQNEAQLEKSRLLSDRFSAERPKGSFSTLEIQRTEQGDSAMYLCASSGQDQPQHFGDGTRLSIL.

The chain is built from TRBV19 and TRBJ1-5; TRBD1 agrees at 9 bases. This CDR3 has 13 amino acids. Germline V gene lookup returns CDR1 LNHDA and CDR2 SQIVND (reference sequence). The junction had 2 bases not matched to a gene; V was cut back by 6 bases and J by 5 bases. CDR3 bases: TGTGCCAGTAGCGGGGACAGGGATCAGCCCCAGCATTTT. Encoded protein: CASSGDRDQPQHF.

The gene calls are TRBV6-4 and TRBJ2-1, with a weak D call TRBD2 (6 bases). CDR3 length equals 13 residues. The germline CDR1 and CDR2 sequences are MRHNA and SNTAGT. Deletions cut 9 bases from V and 9 bases from J, with 18 bases between. Written as DNA, the CDR3 is TGTGCCAGTTCTCGACTAGTGGGCGGTGAGCAGTTCTTC. It encodes CASSRLVGGEQFF.

The chain combines TRBV3-1 (or the pseudogene TRBV3-2) with TRBJ2-1, with D maybe TRBD1 (7 bases). This CDR3 has 15 residues. V was cut by 5 bases and J by 5 bases, with 16 bases left in between. Germline V gene data show CDR1 as LGHDT and CDR2 as YNNKEL (reference sequence). The CDR3 DNA reads as TGTGCCAGCAGCTCCCAGGGGGGAGGTAACAATGAGCAGTTCTTC. This codes for CASSSQGGGNNEQFF.

The gene calls are TRBV6-1 and TRBJ1-5; tentatively, D is TRBD1 (5 bases). CDR3 length: 15 residues. Germline CDR1 and CDR2: MNHNS and SASEGT. The ends were cut back, 2 bases at V and 6 bases at J, with 14 bases in the middle. In nucleotides, the CDR3 is TGTGCCAGCAGTGAAATGGTCAGGGCGGTTCAGCCCCAGCATTTT. It codes for CASSEMVRAVQPQHF.

This sequence joins TRBV10-3 and TRBJ2-7; TRBD2 agrees at 14 bases. The CDR3 extends over 19 amino acids. Trimming took 0 bases from V and 0 from J; bases not matched to a gene: 7. Germline V CDR1 and CDR2: ENHRY, SYGVKD. The CDR3 region is CAISESGTSGSSFSYEQYF. The CDR3 nucleotides read TGTGCCATCAGTGAGTCAGGGACTAGCGGGAGTTCGTTCTCCTACGAGCAGTACTTC.

This sequence joins TRBV9 and TRBJ1-5; 9 bases are a match to TRBD1. Losses at the gene ends were 0 bases for V and 0 bases for J; bases not matched to a gene: 13. Germline V gene lookup returns CDR1 SGDLS and CDR2 YYNGEE. The CDR3 is made up of 20 amino acids. The CDR3 here is CASSVEGTTGGAFSNQPQHF. CDR3 DNA sequence: TGTGCCAGCAGCGTAGAGGGCACAACAGGGGGCGCTTTTAGCAATCAGCCCCAGCATTTT.

The CDR3 DNA reads TGTGCCAGCGGAGTTTACGGGTATGAAAAACTGTTTTTT. Its protein is CASGVYGYEKLFF. The chain links TRBV27 to TRBJ1-4; the D is unclear. This CDR3 is built from 13 residues. The V end lost 8 bases, the J end lost 6 bases, and 13 bases lay between the germline ends. Per the germline V gene, CDR1 is MNHEY and CDR2 is SMNVEV (reference sequence).

Concerning this clone itself: In the same sample, other DNA sequences code for this CDR3. The rearrangement uses TRBV20-1 and TRBJ2-5; D is unresolved. Germline V lookup: CDR1 DFQATT, CDR2 SNEGSKA (reference sequence). This CDR3 comprises 10 residues. V lost 6 bases, J lost 1 base, and 3 bases lay in between. CDR3 in amino acids: CSARQETQYF. In DNA form, the CDR3 reads TGCAGTGCCCGCCAAGAGACCCAGTACTTC.

The V call is TRBV4-1, the J call TRBJ2-5; the D gene is possibly TRBD1 (5 bases). V was shortened by 4 bases and J by 1 base, with 13 bases between the two germline ends. CDR3 size: 15 residues. The germline gives CDR1 MGHRA, CDR2 YSYEKL. CDR3 residues: CASSLLRGGQETQYF. The CDR3 DNA reads as TGCGCCAGCAGCCTGCTAAGGGGTGGCCAAGAGACCCAGTACTTC.

This sequence joins TRBV10-3 and TRBJ2-3; maybe TRBD1 (6 bases). Germline V CDR1 and CDR2: ENHRY, SYGVKD. The V end was cut by 1 base, the J end by 0 bases, with 8 bases between. The CDR3 spans 15 residues. The CDR3 sequence: CAISEWGPSTDTQYF. CDR3 in DNA: TGTGCCATCAGTGAGTGGGGGCCTAGCACAGATACGCAGTATTTT.

The V call is TRBV6-6, the J call TRBJ2-7; the match to TRBD1 covers 7 bases. The germline V gene encodes CDR1 MNHNY and CDR2 SVGAGI (reference sequence). There are 13 residues in the CDR3. V trimming: 5 bases; J trimming: 2 bases; junction bases outside the gene matches: 3. Here the CDR3 reads CASSRDSPYEQYF. CDR3 nucleotides: TGTGCCAGCAGTAGGGACAGCCCCTACGAGCAGTACTTC.

This clone has just a few counts. This sequence joins TRBV3-1 (or the pseudogene TRBV3-2) and TRBJ1-5, with 10 positions matching TRBD1. CDR1 and CDR2 from the germline V gene are LGHDT and YNNKEL (reference sequence). The J segment lost 11 bases and the V segment lost 4 bases, leaving 5 bases of the junction unmatched. This CDR3 is built from 13 residues. CDR3 coding DNA: TGTGCCAGCAGCCGACAGGGGGCCAGGACCCAGCATTTT. Protein product: CASSRQGARTQHF.

The chain uses TRBV7-2 and TRBJ2-1; 10 bases agree with TRBD1. From germline, CDR1 is SGHTA and CDR2 FQGNSA. The junction had 6 bases not matched to a gene; V was cut back by 5 bases and J by 8 bases. The CDR3 totals 14 residues. CDR3 sequence (DNA): TGTGCCAGCAGCGTTGGGACAGGGGATCATGAGCAGTTCTTC. It codes for CASSVGTGDHEQFF.

This clone turned up a few times. V is TRBV19 and J is TRBJ2-5; 7 nucleotides agree with TRBD1. The CDR3 is made up of 14 amino acids. With 2 bases clipped from V and 6 bases from J, the junction kept 6 bases outside the gene matches. CDR1 is LNHDA, CDR2 SQIVND, per germline (reference sequence). The CDR3 region is CASSIQGEWKTQYF. CDR3 bases: TGTGCCAGTAGTATACAGGGGGAATGGAAGACCCAGTACTTC.

The chain employs TRBV9 and TRBJ2-7; TRBD1 agrees at 8 bases. Trimming took 4 bases from V and 5 from J; bases not matched to a gene: 14. This CDR3 comprises 16 residues. The germline V gene has CDR1 SGDLS and CDR2 YYNGEE. The CDR3 DNA reads TGTGCCAGCAGCTCCAGAGGACAGGGCCGTTTCGACGAGCAGTACTTC. Translating gives CASSSRGQGRFDEQYF.

The genes are TRBV6-5 and TRBJ2-7; unclear D gene. Trimming removed 7 bases from V and 3 bases from J, with 19 bases in between. In germline, CDR1 is MNHEY, CDR2 SVGAGI. The CDR3 has 15 amino acids. The CDR3 nucleotides read TGTGCCAGCACTTATGGGCTTTCCCTAAACTACGAGCAGTACTTC. Amino acids: CASTYGLSLNYEQYF.

This CDR3 reads CASSYRLAGGYEQYF. The DNA of the CDR3 is TGTGCCAGCAGCTATAGACTAGCGGGAGGGTACGAGCAGTACTTC. The genes are TRBV3-1 (or the pseudogene TRBV3-2) and TRBJ2-7, with TRBD2 matching 14 bases. Losses at the gene ends were 5 bases for V and 4 bases for J; bases not matched to a gene: 4. Looked up from germline, CDR1 is LGHDT and CDR2 is YNNKEL (reference sequence). This CDR3 is 15 amino acids long.

The chain combines TRBV14 with TRBJ1-2; 8 nucleotides align to TRBD1. From germline, CDR1 is SGHDN and CDR2 FVKESK. The CDR3 is 16 residues long. Trimming cost V 3 bases and J 4 bases; bases outside gene matches: 10. The CDR3: CASSQSGGVLAYGYTF. The CDR3 bases are TGTGCCAGCAGCCAGTCAGGGGGCGTACTCGCCTATGGCTACACCTTC. The entire variable domain, with the rest obtained from reference TRBV14 and TRBJ1-2, is as follows: EAGVTQFPSHSVIEKGQTVTLRCDPISGHDNLYWYRRVMGKEIKFLLHFVKESKQDESGMPNNRFLAERTGGTYSTLKVQPAELEDSGVYFCASSQSGGVLAYGYTFGSGTRLTVV.

This sequence joins TRBV11-2 and TRBJ2-5, with D possibly matching TRBD1 (6 bases). Germline CDR1 and CDR2: SGHAT and FQNNGV. The CDR3 is made up of 15 amino acids. V was trimmed by 5 bases and J by 4 bases, leaving 17 bases between them. The CDR3 reads CASSPRQAFRETQYF. CDR3 bases: TGTGCCAGCAGCCCTCGACAGGCCTTTCGAGAGACCCAGTACTTC.

V usage is TRBV12-3 or TRBV12-4 and J usage is TRBJ2-1; D is possibly TRBD1 (6 bases). The CDR3 length is 12 residues. V was shortened by 7 bases and J by 8 bases, with 12 bases between the two germline ends. The CDR3 DNA reads TGTGCCAGCAAGGATCACAGGGATGAGCAGTTCTTC. Encoded protein: CASKDHRDEQFF.